This TCR beta chain was identified during a study of cytomegalovirus exposure and HLA in healthy donors. PCR was performed using 60 Vbeta and 13 Jbeta primers. Assay: immunoSEQ multiplex PCR; the TCRdb copy retains only in-frame clones and omits some. This table lists tens of thousands of clones. This clonotype originated in a man in his fifties in good health and CMV-seropositive. Sequenced input: PBMCs.

The CDR3 region is CASSPRDHNEQFF. The CDR3 coding sequence is TGTGCCAGCAGTCCTAGAGACCACAATGAGCAGTTCTTC. This sequence joins TRBV6-1 and TRBJ2-1, with unresolved D. This CDR3 region has 13 residues. V was cut by 5 bases and J by 5 bases, with 10 bases left in between. Germline V gene lookup returns CDR1 MNHNS and CDR2 SASEGT.